This T cell receptor (beta chain) is from a study of OX40 agonist ivuxolimab in advanced cancers. Study-wide results and caveats: In the 0.1 to 3.0 mg/kg range, CD4+ and CD8+ blood T cells had expanded clonally by week 6. Nonresponders, in some cases, also had low normalized T-cell clonal expansion.

Data came from immunoSEQ multiplex PCR; TCRdb stores just in-frame clones and leaves some out. The sample holds about 100,000 clones, 85% to 90% seen once. In the case of this clone: Its target is not known.

Trimming took 1 base from V and 3 from J, leaving 10 bases between them. The CDR3 is made up of 14 amino acids. Germline CDR1 SGHVS, CDR2 FQNEAQ. Autoimmune disease history or systemic immunosuppression barred patients. The source was CD4+ or CD8+ T cells sorted from blood, collected in a trial of the OX40 agonist ivuxolimab. The chain is built from TRBV7-8 and TRBJ2-7; tentatively, D is TRBD1 or TRBD2 (6 bases each). The TCR comes from an adult with an advanced solid tumor such as melanoma, head and neck, liver or kidney cancer. The CDR3 is CASSLGRGSYEQYF. In DNA form, the CDR3 reads TGTGCCAGCAGCTTAGGGAGGGGGAGCTACGAGCAGTACTTC.